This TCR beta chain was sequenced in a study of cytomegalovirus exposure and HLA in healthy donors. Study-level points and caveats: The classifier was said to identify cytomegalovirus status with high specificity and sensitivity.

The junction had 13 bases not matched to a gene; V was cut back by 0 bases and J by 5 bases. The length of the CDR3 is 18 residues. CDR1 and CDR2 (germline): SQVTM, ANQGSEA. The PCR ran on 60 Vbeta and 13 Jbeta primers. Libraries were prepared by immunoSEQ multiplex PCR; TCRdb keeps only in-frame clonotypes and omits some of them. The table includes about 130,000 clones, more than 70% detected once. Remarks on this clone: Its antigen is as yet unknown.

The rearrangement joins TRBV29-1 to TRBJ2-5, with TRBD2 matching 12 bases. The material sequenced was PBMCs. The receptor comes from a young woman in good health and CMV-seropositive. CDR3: CSVEDWASGGAVGETQYF. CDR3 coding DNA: TGCAGCGTTGAAGATTGGGCTAGCGGGGGGGCGGTTGGGGAGACCCAGTACTTC.